The 11 T cell receptor beta chains in this list originate from one sample, sequenced in a study of T-cell reconstitution after alpha-beta-depleted transplantation in children. As it was prepared, the TCRbeta library received unique molecular identifiers. In TCRdb, the PCR reads were re-called with MiXCR into one record per CDR3 protein. The profile covers roughly 300,000 distinct CDR3 sequences, with 9.9% appearing a single time and around a tenth taken by the ten largest. The sample consisted of PBMCs from the stem cell graft donor, taken from the stem cell graft. All receptors come from a human donor who donated a stem cell graft to a child with SCID.

The V and J genes are TRBV18 and TRBJ2-7; D is perhaps TRBD1 (6 bases). Trimming shortened V by 5 bases and J by 6 bases, and 14 bases separated the two germline ends. The V gene's germline CDR1 is KGHSH and CDR2 LQKENI. The length of the CDR3 is 13 residues. DNA for the CDR3: TGTGCCAGCTCAACTGGGACACCTTCCGAGCAGTACTTC. It translates to CASSTGTPSEQYF.

This clonotype was recorded many times. The chain employs TRBV5-1 and TRBJ2-4; D might be TRBD1 (5 bases). Germline V CDR1 and CDR2: SGHRS, YFSETQ. Trimming took off 2 bases at V and 6 bases at J, with 9 bases between the two ends. This CDR3 has 13 amino acids. This CDR3 is CASSLPQGNIQYF. As DNA, the CDR3 is TGCGCCAGCAGCTTACCCCAGGGAAACATTCAGTACTTC. Drawing the rest from reference TRBV5-1 and TRBJ2-4, the complete variable domain is KAGVTQTPRYLIKTRGQQVTLSCSPISGHRSVSWYQQTPGQGLQFLFEYFSETQRNKGNFPGRFSGRQFSNSRSEMNVSTLELGDSALYLCASSLPQGNIQYFGAGTRLSVL.

As concerns this clonotype: A clone one base away is much larger, so this may be a read error. The V gene is TRBV27, the J gene TRBJ2-7; 7 bases are a match to TRBD2. The CDR3 runs 15 residues. V dropped 6 bases and J dropped 0; count of bases not matched to a gene: 8. Germline assignment: CDR1 MNHEY and CDR2 SMNVEV (reference sequence). CDR3 in DNA: TGTGCCAGCAGCTTCAGCGCTAGCGGCTCCTACGAGCAGTACTTC. Amino acid sequence: CASSFSASGSYEQYF.

This clonotype has just a few counts. The CDR3 sequence: CASSQESINYGYTF. Here the CDR3 DNA reads TGTGCCAGCAGCCAAGAAAGTATTAACTATGGCTACACCTTC. The V gene is TRBV3-1, the J gene TRBJ1-2; no reliable D call. Germline CDR1 and CDR2: LGHDT and YNNKEL (reference sequence). V was shortened by 0 bases and J by 1 base, with 6 bases between the two germline ends. The CDR3 covers 14 residues.

The V call is TRBV28, the J call TRBJ2-7; 8 bases align to TRBD1. Germline V CDR1 and CDR2: MDHEN, SYDVKM. Trimming at V came to 8 bases and at J to 2 bases, leaving 8 bases not matched to a gene. This CDR3 contains 14 residues. CDR3 nucleotide sequence: TGTGCCAGCCTTAAACAGGGGGTAACCTACGAGCAGTACTTC. It specifies CASLKQGVTYEQYF.

This clonotype was counted a few times. This chain uses TRBV3-1 with TRBJ2-7, with D perhaps matching TRBD2 (6 bases). V lost 1 base to trimming and J lost 7 bases, with 14 bases between them. CDR1 LGHDT and CDR2 YNNKEL come from the germline V gene (reference sequence). CDR3 length: 14 amino acids. CDR3 in amino acids: CASSQGGGSGEQYF. As DNA, the CDR3 is TGTGCCAGCAGCCAAGGCGGAGGGTCGGGGGAGCAGTACTTC.

With respect to this clonotype: The junction departs from the called germline gene at one end, perhaps through a read error. The chain joins TRBV20-1 to TRBJ2-5; D call uncertain. This CDR3 contains 11 residues. CDR1 and CDR2 from the germline V gene are DFQATT and SNEGSKA (reference sequence). For the CDR3, the DNA is TGCAGTGCCATTAACCAGGAGACCCAGTACTTC. Its protein is CSAINQETQYF.

This clonotype was found a few times. The V and J genes are TRBV7-8 and TRBJ2-7; TRBD2 agrees at 11 bases. V lost 1 base and J lost 0; bases outside the gene matches: 8. Germline-derived CDR1 and CDR2 are SGHVS and FQNEAQ. The CDR3 consists of 18 residues. CDR3 nucleotides: TGTGCCAGCAGCTTAGAAATGGGGACTAGCGGTTTCTCCTACGAGCAGTACTTC. Protein: CASSLEMGTSGFSYEQYF.

The table lists this clonotype with many counts. The chain is built from TRBV20-1 and TRBJ2-3; D possibly corresponds to TRBD1 (6 bases). This CDR3 has 15 amino acids. Germline V lookup: CDR1 DFQATT, CDR2 SNEGSKA (reference sequence). V was pared by 4 bases and J by 0 bases, with 14 bases between. CDR3 bases: TGCAGTGCTAAGATTATCAGGGGTAGCACAGATACGCAGTATTTT. This encodes CSAKIIRGSTDTQYF.

The chain combines TRBV12-3 or TRBV12-4 with TRBJ1-1; D gene ambiguous. The CDR3 consists of 11 residues. Between the trimmed V and J ends, which lost 6 bases and 8 bases, there was a span of 10 bases. The CDR3 bases are TGTGCCAGCAGGTCGACCTCAGAAGCTTTCTTT. This encodes CASRSTSEAFF.

This clonotype has just a few counts. The chain employs TRBV29-1 and TRBJ2-1, with D perhaps matching TRBD1 (6 bases). Trimming cost V 4 bases and J 4 bases, with 23 bases left between them. The CDR3 totals 17 residues. Germline assignment: CDR1 SQVTM and CDR2 ANQGSEA. The CDR3 nucleotides are TGCAGCGTTGTGTTATCTATAAGACAGGTGATTTACAATGAGCAGTTCTTC. It codes for CSVVLSIRQVIYNEQFF.